The T cell receptor (beta chain) under discussion was sequenced for a study of blood T cell repertoires in COVID-19. The CDR3 has 17 residues. Germline assignment: CDR1 SGHAT and CDR2 FQNNGV. V trimming: 6 bases; J trimming: 7 bases; junction bases outside the gene matches: 16. Profiling relied on immunoSEQ multiplex PCR, and the TCRdb table lists in-frame clones only, not all of them. In the table there are about 39,000 clones, just over 85% of which are singletons. The sequenced sample consisted of peripheral blood. The receptor was isolated from a middle-aged man with active COVID-19. This sequence joins TRBV11-2 and TRBJ2-1; 9 nucleotides agree with TRBD2. In DNA form, the CDR3 reads TGTGCCAGCAGACCTAGGTTGGGGCTAGCGGGAACGAATGAGCAGTTCTTC. It yields the protein CASRPRLGLAGTNEQFF. Full variable domain (missing parts from reference TRBV11-2 and TRBJ2-1): EAGVAQSPRYKIIEKRQSVAFWCNPISGHATLYWYQQILGQGPKLLIQFQNNGVVDDSQLPKDRFSAERLKGVDSTLKIQPAKLEDSAVYLCASRPRLGLAGTNEQFFGPGTRLTVL.